The clone carrying this T cell receptor (beta chain) was seen only a few times. What it recognizes is unknown. Each individual donor underwent a draw of ten milliliters of peripheral blood. This sample was included in a study of blood T cells in healthy people across ages. Study results and limitations: When set beside aged donors, long-lived donors presented more naive CD4+ cells and higher diversity. Among T cells, TCR beta diversity per million cells dropped roughly linearly as age rose.

Using a J-beta primer mix together with a sample-barcoded 5' primer, a second PCR was run for roughly 6 to 11 cycles. TCRdb reprocessed the 5' RACE reads via MiXCR and lists one record per CDR3 protein. The table records roughly 1,500,000 distinct CDR3 sequences, about 31% of them present only once. Germline CDR1 and CDR2: LGHNA and YNFKEQ. Trimming pared 2 bases from V and 8 bases from J, leaving 16 bases between. This CDR3 has 15 amino acids. The rearrangement links TRBV4-2 to TRBJ2-1; D possibly matches TRBD1 or TRBD2 (5 bases each). Sequencing was done on a sample of blood. This TCR was recovered from a young woman in good health. The CDR3 coding sequence is TGTGCCAGCAGCCAACCCCTGGGGGAGACCCATGAGCAGTTCTTC. Residues: CASSQPLGETHEQFF.